The 5 T cell receptor beta chains listed next were all sequenced from one sample in a study of OX40 agonist ivuxolimab in advanced cancers. Sequenced by immunoSEQ multiplex PCR; TCRdb stores in-frame clones only, minus some. The sample shows 90,000 or so clones, 75% to 95% of them seen only once. The specimen comprised CD4+ or CD8+ T cells sorted from blood, sampled in a trial of the OX40 agonist ivuxolimab. The source of these receptors is an adult with an advanced solid tumor such as melanoma, head and neck, liver or kidney cancer.

The genes are TRBV18 and TRBJ2-7; D is unclear. Trimming shortened V by 3 bases and J by 3 bases, and 12 bases separated the two germline ends. The CDR3 totals 14 residues. Per the germline V gene, CDR1 is KGHSH and CDR2 is LQKENI. CDR3 bases: TGTGCCAGCTCACCGGGTGTAACCGACTACGAGCAGTACTTC. As protein: CASSPGVTDYEQYF.

V is TRBV7-2 and J is TRBJ2-3; the match to TRBD2 covers 9 bases. J gave up 2 bases and V 5 bases, and 8 bases lay outside the gene matches. The germline gives CDR1 SGHTA, CDR2 FQGNSA. There are 16 residues in the CDR3. The CDR3 bases are TGTGCCAGCAGCCTACGACTAGCGGCCGTCACAGATACGCAGTATTTT. Protein product: CASSLRLAAVTDTQYF.

The chain has TRBV11-2 and TRBJ2-1; TRBD1 matches 10 bases. This CDR3 is built from 17 residues. Germline-derived CDR1 and CDR2 are SGHAT and FQNNGV. J gave up 4 bases and V 5 bases, and 11 bases lay outside the gene matches. For the CDR3, the DNA is TGTGCCAGCAGCGACAGGGGGCGTAGTTTATCTTACAATGAGCAGTTCTTC. Translated, it gives CASSDRGRSLSYNEQFF. Full variable domain (remainder filled in from reference TRBV11-2 and TRBJ2-1): EAGVAQSPRYKIIEKRQSVAFWCNPISGHATLYWYQQILGQGPKLLIQFQNNGVVDDSQLPKDRFSAERLKGVDSTLKIQPAKLEDSAVYLCASSDRGRSLSYNEQFFGPGTRLTVL.

In this sample, this clone turned up once. This rearrangement joins TRBV5-1 to TRBJ2-1, with D hard to call. Trimming cost V 1 base and J 5 bases, with 10 bases left between them. Germline CDR1 reads SGHRS; CDR2 reads YFSETQ. The CDR3 has 14 residues. The CDR3 sequence is CASSLLERNNEQFF. The CDR3 DNA reads as TGCGCCAGCAGCTTGTTAGAAAGGAACAATGAGCAGTTCTTC.

The chain has TRBV25-1 and TRBJ2-2; D is perhaps TRBD2 (6 bases). The length of the CDR3 is 18 residues. In germline, CDR1 is MGHDK, CDR2 SYGVNS. The germline V and J ends were trimmed by 2 bases and 0 bases, with 16 bases remaining between them. For the CDR3, the DNA is TGTGCCAGCAGTGAAGGTCTAGCGTATTTCGCGAACACCGGGGAGCTGTTTTTT. Translation: CASSEGLAYFANTGELFF.